This is a list of T cell receptor beta chains from one sample in a study of blood T cell repertoires in COVID-19. Generated by immunoSEQ multiplex PCR, the TCRdb table keeps only in-frame clones and is missing some. Here the sample spans more than 150,000 clones, approximately 88% being singletons. The source material was peripheral blood. Every receptor here comes from a man aged 35 to 55 with acute or convalescent COVID-19. Both conserved end residues are part of each CDR3. Each record gives: V gene, J gene, CDR3 protein.

TRBV6-6	TRBJ1-5	CASSLDRYQPQHF
TRBV27	TRBJ1-1	CASRAFWDRLNTEAFF
TRBV28	TRBJ1-1	CASSLSLNTEAFF
TRBV5-6	TRBJ2-7	CASSLFGGSYEQYF
TRBV14	TRBJ2-7	CASSQTVRAGGSYEQYF
TRBV7-9	TRBJ2-4	CASSYLAGGGNIQYF
TRBV12-5	TRBJ2-7	CASGTDSYEQYF
TRBV3-1/TRBV3-2	TRBJ2-6	CASSQQGDGARWANVLTF
TRBV7-9	TRBJ2-3	CASSPGTMRDTQYF
TRBV4-1	TRBJ2-1	CASSQEGAAGGYNEQFF
TRBV7-2	TRBJ1-5	CASSSLGANQPQHF
TRBV5-6	TRBJ1-2	CASSLSDRGLGYGYTF
TRBV9	TRBJ1-2	CASSVGQGAYYGYTF
TRBV3-1/TRBV3-2	TRBJ2-7	CASSQTGGEQYF
TRBV6-4	TRBJ1-4	CASSGGANEKLFF
TRBV12-3/TRBV12-4	TRBJ1-5	CASSQGSQPQHF
TRBV12-3/TRBV12-4	TRBJ1-4	CATRQGFNEKLFF
TRBV5-1	TRBJ2-7	CASSLGTGPYEQYF
TRBV7-8	TRBJ1-1	CASSTPTGMNTEAFF
TRBV7-2	TRBJ1-5	CASSSRTGGNQPQHF
TRBV30	TRBJ2-3	CAWSVQGSSTDTQYF
TRBV7-8	TRBJ1-5	CASSADRGSQPQHF